This T cell receptor beta chain emerged from a study of cytomegalovirus exposure and HLA in healthy donors. V gave up 6 bases and J gave up 3 bases; unmatched junction bases: 7. The germline V gene encodes CDR1 MNHEY and CDR2 SMNVEV (reference sequence). The CDR3 has 14 amino acids. Study findings and constraints: Per a prior analysis, the majority of TCR beta V segments were productive roughly 87% or roughly 30% of the time.

60 Vbeta and 13 Jbeta primers were used in PCR. Using immunoSEQ multiplex PCR, the repertoire was profiled, and TCRdb retains in-frame clones only, with some absent. The sample spans about 200,000 clones; the ten largest clones claim 1.1%. About this clone itself: No antigen is known for it.

V gene TRBV27 combines with J gene TRBJ1-1, with 7 bases lining up with TRBD1. The clonotype originates from a girl aged 2 to 10 in good health and CMV-seropositive. Sequences were obtained from PBMCs. CDR3 loop: CASSYRGGHTEAFF. Here the CDR3 DNA reads TGTGCCAGCAGCTACCGAGGGGGCCACACTGAAGCTTTCTTT.